The 5 T cell receptor beta chains below were found in one sample sequenced in a study of radiation and T cells in renal cell carcinoma. This sample's time point: baseline pretreatment blood. Specified treatment: 15 Gy SBRT to primary tumor, nephrectomy 4 weeks later. Sequenced by immunoSEQ multiplex PCR; TCRdb stores in-frame clones only, minus some. Of about 130,000 clones detected, 88% appear once; the ten largest clones hold around 12%. This sample comprised blood, obtained from a patient whose treatment included radiotherapy and nephrectomy. These receptors all come from a woman in her forties or fifties with renal cell carcinoma.

The J gene is TRBJ2-1, the V gene TRBV7-2; 12 bases align to TRBD2. Germline values: CDR1 SGHTA, CDR2 FQGNSA. With 3 bases clipped from V and 7 bases from J, the junction kept 10 bases outside the gene matches. CDR3 length: 17 residues. CDR3 sequence: CASSLHPTSGGLNEQFF. CDR3 nucleotide sequence: TGTGCCAGCAGCTTGCACCCAACTAGCGGGGGGCTGAATGAGCAGTTCTTC.

This rearrangement joins TRBV6-1 to TRBJ2-2; 10 nucleotides agree with TRBD2. The V and J ends lost 2 bases and 7 bases, in that order; junction bases with no gene match: 7. Germline values: CDR1 MNHNS, CDR2 SASEGT. This CDR3 has 16 amino acids. The CDR3 DNA reads as TGTGCCAGCAGTGAATTTAGCGGGGGGCGGATCGGGGAGCTGTTTTTT. Its translation is CASSEFSGGRIGELFF.

This chain links TRBV5-5 with TRBJ2-5, with D possibly being TRBD1 or TRBD2 (5 bases each). Germline CDR1 is SGHKS and CDR2 is YYEKEE (reference sequence). V was cut by 0 bases and J by 0 bases, with 6 bases left in between. The CDR3 spans 14 residues. The CDR3 coding sequence is TGTGCCAGCAGCTTGGGGGGGAACCAAGAGACCCAGTACTTC. It translates to CASSLGGNQETQYF.

The chain employs TRBV7-6 and TRBJ1-2, with 8 bases that match TRBD1. Germline CDR1 and CDR2: SGHVS and FNYEAQ. V was pared by 2 bases and J by 8 bases, with 7 bases of the junction left unmatched. This CDR3 is built from 14 residues. CDR3 residues: CASSLSQGAKGYTF. The CDR3, as DNA: TGTGCCAGCAGCTTAAGCCAGGGGGCGAAAGGCTACACCTTC.

This clone was counted once. V gene TRBV10-2 combines with J gene TRBJ2-3, with 8 bases aligning to TRBD2. The CDR3 spans 16 residues. J gave up 4 bases and V 2 bases, and 8 bases lay outside the gene matches. Germline CDR1 is WSHSY and CDR2 is SAAADI. CDR3 coding DNA: TGCGCCAGCAGTGAGGGGACTAGAGGTTTTTCAGATACGCAGTATTTT. Its protein is CASSEGTRGFSDTQYF.